The clone carrying this T cell receptor beta chain was detected only a few times. Its specificity is not known. The treatment: 10-day PBMC culture with coronavirus spike peptide pools or control peptides (ViraFEST assay). The data were taken from a study of vaccination and CD4 T cells after COVID-19. The Oncomine TCR Beta short-read assay was applied to DNA of cultured CD4+ T cells. Using its own MiXCR run on the PCR reads, TCRdb lists one record per CDR3 protein. Among under 25,000 distinct CDR3 sequences, 35% to 50% were seen once, and the ten largest hold over 8%. The CDR3 covers 19 residues. Trimming shortened V by 5 bases and J by 0 bases, and 20 bases separated the two germline ends. In germline, CDR1 is SGHVS, CDR2 FQNEAQ.

V and J are TRBV7-8 and TRBJ1-6; D is unresolved. The sequence came from a human donor who had recovered from COVID-19. The specimen comprised CD4+ T cells from blood, cultured in vitro, sampled after SARS-CoV-2 vaccination. The CDR3 reads CASSQRQTHSSSYNSPLHF. CDR3 bases: TGTGCCAGCAGCCAGAGGCAGACACATTCAAGCTCCTATAATTCACCCCTCCACTTT.